This TCR beta chain was identified in a study of blood T cell repertoires in COVID-19 (dated by TCRdb to 2019 to 2021). For context, the study as a whole: Collaborator samples came from the United States, Italy and Spain and covered acute and convalescent phases of COVID-19. The prospective study material was composed of cDNA or gDNA derived from T cells, B-cell-depleted T cells, or PBMCs. The dataset comprised deeply sampled blood TCRbeta repertoires from subjects exposed to, actively infected with, or recovered from COVID-19. A freely available public database, intended as a resource for researchers studying the immune response to SARS-CoV-2, is where the repertoires were released. The samples were drawn from the first 160 participants of the ongoing ImmuneRACE study and from 950 to 1,500 subjects provided by 6 global collaborators. Nearly every sample came with metadata listing a de-identified subject ID, COVID-19 status, age in years and sex. Where HLA class I and class II types were available, the types were taken from metadata supplied by the sample provider, not from assay-based typing.

This clone was seen a single time. The specificity of this receptor is unknown. Base-call qualities are not available, and no considerably larger clone is one nucleotide away. The CDR3 has 14 amino acids, counting the end cysteine and phenylalanine. Just CDR3 DNA is preserved here, 42 bases in frame from base 1. The V and J ends are trimmed by 3 bases and 3 bases, leaving 11 bases between them. The CDR1 and CDR2 encoded by the germline V gene (reference sequence) are SEHNR and FQNEAQ. The immunoSEQ Assay, a bias-controlled multiplex PCR, was used to amplify TCRbeta CDR3 regions from genomic DNA. The study's processing was this. The number of nucleated cells in each sample was estimated by amplification of reference gene primers within the assay. Sequence reads were collapsed and filtered to measure the absolute abundance of every unique TCRbeta CDR3 rearrangement. For each sample, productive Simpson clonality was calculated as the square root of Simpson's diversity index across productive rearrangements. Not all clones reach the TCRdb copy of this immuneACCESS table, which keeps in-frame sequences only. Checked studies attribute under half of the gap to unresolved V genes and leave the rest unexplained. That table supplies the V and J calls and clone size; D and trimming were determined from the DNA. The sample contains fewer than 250,000 clones, 80% to 90% of them found a single time. About 2.5% of the sample rests with the top ten.

Results the study describes overall, beyond this receptor: Clinical and demographic metadata were provided uncurated, with the amount varying by source and participant.

Participants in the prospective study were enrolled through a virtual design, were aged roughly 18 to 90 years, and lived in under 25 United States geographic areas. In the prospective study, cohorts were assigned on the basis of participant-reported clinical history obtained from a screening survey and a study questionnaire. In the prospective study, whole blood, serum and a nasopharyngeal or oropharyngeal swab were collected from each participant by mobile phlebotomists. Additional blood draws and questionnaires over an approximately 2-month period could optionally be provided by prospective study participants. Before DNA extraction, blood samples from the prospective study were shipped at room temperature or frozen.

The chain is made from TRBV7-9 and TRBJ1-1, with a tentative D gene TRBD1 over 5 matching bases. This clonotype originated in a woman younger than 45 with acute COVID-19. The sequenced material came from PBMCs or T cells enriched from blood (not recorded which). The CDR3 protein sequence reads: CASSFQGWDTEAFF. The nucleotide sequence reads as follows: TGTGCCAGCAGCTTCCAGGGTTGGGACACTGAAGCTTTCTTT.